The present TCR beta chain was sequenced within a study of PD-1 blockade in classical Hodgkin lymphoma. The time point here: newly diagnosed, previously untreated cHL patient sample. The CD4+ T cells used were purified from thawed PBMCs through magnetic negative selection. Acting as the comparison were PBMCs from newly diagnosed, untreated classical Hodgkin lymphoma. Sequencing used immunoSEQ multiplex PCR; TCRdb keeps in-frame clones, though not all of them. The data contain about 30,000 clones, 88% of them singletons. The CDR3 covers 13 residues. Germline CDR1 is MNHNS and CDR2 is SASEGT. V was trimmed by 1 base and J by 7 bases, leaving 7 bases between them. Study-level results: Newly diagnosed patients reportedly had lower baseline TCR diversity than healthy donors.

About this clone: Its antigen is still unknown.

This rearrangement joins TRBV6-1 to TRBJ2-2; D is perhaps TRBD1 or TRBD2 (5 bases each). Sequencing was carried out using CD4+ T cells from blood. This sequence was found in a human donor with classical Hodgkin lymphoma. The CDR3 nucleotides read TGTGCCAGCAGTGAAGGGGGGTACGGGGAGCTGTTTTTT. Amino acids: CASSEGGYGELFF.